A selection of T cell receptor beta chains follows, all from one sample in a study of blood T cell repertoires in COVID-19. Some clones are missing from TCRdb's copy, which holds only in-frame ones; the method was immunoSEQ multiplex PCR. The sample shows 200,000 to 250,000 clones, around four fifths of them seen only once. The sequenced material came from peripheral blood. The source is a woman older than 75 with COVID-19, enrolled during active disease. Both conserved end residues are part of each CDR3. The order of the fields is J gene, clone size, V gene, D gene, CDR3 protein, CDR3 DNA. The D gene is left open where the match is weak. The size of a clone is reported for some rows only, either as once, few or many, or as a class for expanded clones.

J gene: TRBJ1-2
clone size: once
V gene: TRBV9
D gene: TRBD1
CDR3 protein: CASSPDRGYGYTF
CDR3 DNA: TGTGCCAGCAGTCCTGACAGGGGCTATGGCTACACCTTC

J gene: TRBJ2-5
clone size: NA
V gene: TRBV30
D gene: TRBD1
CDR3 protein: CAWSGGQGETQYF
CDR3 DNA: TGTGCCTGGAGTGGGGGACAGGGAGAGACCCAGTACTTC

J gene: TRBJ1-2
clone size: once
V gene: TRBV5-4
D gene: TRBD1
CDR3 protein: CASSLGRDRGPGGYGYTF
CDR3 DNA: TGTGCCAGCAGCCTGGGCCGGGACAGGGGCCCCGGGGGCTATGGCTACACCTTC

J gene: TRBJ1-4
clone size: NA
V gene: TRBV24-1
D gene: NA
CDR3 protein: CATSGGTEKLFF
CDR3 DNA: TGTGCCACCAGTGGGGGGACAGAAAAACTGTTTTTT

J gene: TRBJ1-2
clone size: few
V gene: TRBV6-5
D gene: TRBD1
CDR3 protein: CAIYRGTNYGYTF
CDR3 DNA: TGTGCCATCTACAGGGGGACTAACTATGGCTACACCTTC

J gene: TRBJ1-5
clone size: NA
V gene: TRBV6-2/TRBV6-3
D gene: NA
CDR3 protein: CASSYWGGPQHF
CDR3 DNA: TGTGCCAGCAGTTACTGGGGAGGGCCCCAGCATTTT

J gene: TRBJ2-1
clone size: few
V gene: TRBV6-4
D gene: NA
CDR3 protein: CASSDSAGSRNEQFF
CDR3 DNA: TGTGCCAGCAGTGACTCGGCGGGGTCAAGGAATGAGCAGTTCTTC

J gene: TRBJ1-2
clone size: NA
V gene: TRBV27
D gene: TRBD1
CDR3 protein: CASRRTGTGDYGYTF
CDR3 DNA: TGTGCCAGCAGACGTACCGGGACAGGGGATTATGGCTACACCTTC

J gene: TRBJ1-2
clone size: NA
V gene: TRBV7-2
D gene: NA
CDR3 protein: CASSLRTGVSNYGYTF
CDR3 DNA: TGTGCCAGCAGCCTTCGAACGGGGGTGTCTAACTATGGCTACACCTTC

J gene: TRBJ2-7
clone size: NA
V gene: TRBV18
D gene: NA
CDR3 protein: CASSPPNSLVTYEQYF
CDR3 DNA: TGTGCCAGCTCACCACCTAACAGCTTAGTAACCTACGAGCAGTACTTC

J gene: TRBJ2-2
clone size: few
V gene: TRBV28
D gene: TRBD1
CDR3 protein: CASRGQGSGGELFF
CDR3 DNA: TGTGCCAGCCGCGGACAGGGGAGCGGCGGGGAGCTGTTTTTT

J gene: TRBJ1-2
clone size: NA
V gene: TRBV18
D gene: TRBD1
CDR3 protein: CASSPQRGLTTDYGYTF
CDR3 DNA: TGTGCCAGCTCACCGCAGAGGGGGCTTACGACCGACTATGGCTACACCTTC

J gene: TRBJ2-2
clone size: NA
V gene: TRBV6-5
D gene: NA
CDR3 protein: CASSYSSTGELFF
CDR3 DNA: TGTGCCAGCAGTTACTCTAGCACCGGGGAGCTGTTTTTT

J gene: TRBJ1-6
clone size: NA
V gene: TRBV7-6
D gene: NA
CDR3 protein: CASSLDHRVGSPLHF
CDR3 DNA: TGTGCCAGCAGCTTAGATCACAGGGTTGGTTCACCCCTCCACTTT

J gene: TRBJ1-2
clone size: NA
V gene: TRBV7-8
D gene: NA
CDR3 protein: CASSLDLLGLPTF
CDR3 DNA: TGTGCCAGCAGCTTAGATTTATTGGGGCTTCCCACCTTC

J gene: TRBJ2-5
clone size: NA
V gene: TRBV7-2
D gene: TRBD2
CDR3 protein: CASSLGSGGSFQYF
CDR3 DNA: TGTGCCAGCAGCTTAGGGTCGGGCGGGAGTTTTCAGTACTTC

J gene: TRBJ1-1
clone size: NA
V gene: TRBV15
D gene: TRBD1
CDR3 protein: CATSRLRTGTEAFF
CDR3 DNA: TGTGCCACCAGCAGACTTCGGACAGGCACTGAAGCTTTCTTT

J gene: TRBJ2-7
clone size: few
V gene: TRBV20-1
D gene: NA
CDR3 protein: CSAQTDYEQYF
CDR3 DNA: TGCAGTGCCCAGACTGACTACGAGCAGTACTTC

J gene: TRBJ1-1
clone size: NA
V gene: TRBV9
D gene: TRBD1
CDR3 protein: CASSVGPQGGTEAFF
CDR3 DNA: TGTGCCAGCAGCGTCGGCCCCCAGGGGGGCACTGAAGCTTTCTTT

J gene: TRBJ1-6
clone size: NA
V gene: TRBV7-9
D gene: TRBD1
CDR3 protein: CASSLPPGQVDNSPLHF
CDR3 DNA: TGTGCCAGCAGCTTACCACCGGGACAGGTTGATAATTCACCCCTCCACTTT

J gene: TRBJ1-4
clone size: NA
V gene: TRBV18
D gene: NA
CDR3 protein: CASSRGTSEKLFF
CDR3 DNA: TGTGCCAGCTCGCGCGGGACGTCGGAAAAACTGTTTTTT

J gene: TRBJ1-2
clone size: NA
V gene: TRBV6-5
D gene: TRBD1
CDR3 protein: CASRDRAGYGYTF
CDR3 DNA: TGTGCCAGCCGGGACAGGGCTGGCTATGGCTACACCTTT

J gene: TRBJ1-1
clone size: NA
V gene: TRBV7-9
D gene: TRBD1
CDR3 protein: CASSLGQYMNTEAFF
CDR3 DNA: TGTGCCAGCAGCTTGGGACAGTACATGAACACTGAAGCTTTCTTT

J gene: TRBJ1-1
clone size: NA
V gene: TRBV30
D gene: TRBD1
CDR3 protein: CAWSDPGQGDGTEAFF
CDR3 DNA: TGTGCCTGGAGTGATCCGGGACAGGGCGATGGCACTGAAGCTTTCTTT

J gene: TRBJ1-1
clone size: once
V gene: TRBV5-5
D gene: TRBD1
CDR3 protein: CASSLGRTGLSNEAFF
CDR3 DNA: TGTGCCAGCAGCTTGGGTCGGACAGGGCTATCAAATGAAGCTTTCTTT

J gene: TRBJ2-7
clone size: NA
V gene: TRBV3-1/TRBV3-2
D gene: NA
CDR3 protein: CASSQVGSRSEQYF
CDR3 DNA: TGTGCCAGCAGCCAAGTAGGTAGCCGCAGCGAGCAGTACTTC

J gene: TRBJ1-5
clone size: once
V gene: TRBV19
D gene: TRBD1
CDR3 protein: CASSLHGRGPQPQHF
CDR3 DNA: TGTGCCAGTAGTCTCCATGGAAGGGGGCCTCAGCCCCAGCATTTT

J gene: TRBJ1-6
clone size: NA
V gene: TRBV30
D gene: NA
CDR3 protein: CAWSVGSVGSPLHF
CDR3 DNA: TGTGCCTGGAGTGTGGGCAGTGTCGGATCACCCCTCCACTTT

J gene: TRBJ1-5
clone size: once
V gene: TRBV19
D gene: NA
CDR3 protein: CASSFASENQPQHF
CDR3 DNA: TGTGCCAGTAGTTTTGCTTCGGAGAATCAGCCCCAGCATTTT